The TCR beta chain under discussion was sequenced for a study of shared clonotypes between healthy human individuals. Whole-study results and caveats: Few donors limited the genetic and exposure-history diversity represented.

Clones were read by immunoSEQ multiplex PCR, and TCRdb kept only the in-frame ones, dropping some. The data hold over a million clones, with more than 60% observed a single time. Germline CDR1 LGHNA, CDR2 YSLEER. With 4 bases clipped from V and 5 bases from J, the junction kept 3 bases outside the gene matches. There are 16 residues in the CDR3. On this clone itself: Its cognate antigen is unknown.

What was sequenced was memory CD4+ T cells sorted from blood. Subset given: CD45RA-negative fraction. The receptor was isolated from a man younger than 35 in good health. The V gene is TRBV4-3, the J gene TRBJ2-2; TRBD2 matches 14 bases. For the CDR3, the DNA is TGCGCCAGCAGCCTGACTAGCGGGAGGGCAACCGGGGAGCTGTTTTTT. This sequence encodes CASSLTSGRATGELFF.